This T cell receptor beta chain came from a study of T cells expressing NK-cell markers. cDNA encoding TCR beta was synthesized via 5'RACE template switching incorporating UMIs. After re-calling the 5' RACE reads, TCRdb lists one entry per CDR3 protein, DNA absent. The sample's table shows some 340,000 distinct CDR3 sequences. CDR1 and CDR2 from the germline V gene are SGHRS and YFSETQ. This CDR3 comprises 16 residues. The sequencing input was blood T cells: a sorted CD56 or NKG2C T cell subset, CD4+ or CD8+ T cells, or bulk PBMC T cells (not recorded which). The genes are TRBV5-1 and TRBJ2-7; TCRdb calls TRBD2, which cannot be checked without DNA. The TCR originated in a man aged 18-70 years in good health. CDR3 sequence reads: CASSRGTSGNSYEQYF.